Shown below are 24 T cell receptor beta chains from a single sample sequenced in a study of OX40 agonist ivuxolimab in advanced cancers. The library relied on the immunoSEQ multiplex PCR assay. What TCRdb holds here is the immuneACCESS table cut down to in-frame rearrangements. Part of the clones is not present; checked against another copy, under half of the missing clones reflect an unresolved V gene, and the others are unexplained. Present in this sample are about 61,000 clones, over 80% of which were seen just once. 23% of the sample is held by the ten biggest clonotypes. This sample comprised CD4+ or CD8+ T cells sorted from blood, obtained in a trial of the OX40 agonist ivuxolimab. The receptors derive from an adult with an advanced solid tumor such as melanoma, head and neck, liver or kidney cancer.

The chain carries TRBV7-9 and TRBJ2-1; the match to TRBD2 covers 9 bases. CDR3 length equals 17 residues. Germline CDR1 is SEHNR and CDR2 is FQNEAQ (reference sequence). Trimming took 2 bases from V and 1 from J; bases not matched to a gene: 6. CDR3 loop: CASSLTTSGSSYNEQFF. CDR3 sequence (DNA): TGTGCCAGCAGCTTAACAACTAGCGGGTCGTCCTACAATGAGCAGTTCTTC. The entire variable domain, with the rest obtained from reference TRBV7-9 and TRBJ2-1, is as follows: DTGVSQNPRHKITKRGQNVTFRCDPISEHNRLYWYRQTLGQGPEFLTYFQNEAQLEKSRLLSDRFSAERPKGSFSTLEIQRTEQGDSAMYLCASSLTTSGSSYNEQFFGPGTRLTVL.

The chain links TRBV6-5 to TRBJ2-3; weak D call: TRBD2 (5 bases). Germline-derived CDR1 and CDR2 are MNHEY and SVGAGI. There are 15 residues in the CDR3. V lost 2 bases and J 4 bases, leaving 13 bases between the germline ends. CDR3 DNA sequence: TGTGCCAGCAGTTACGGACTTAGTCCTGCAGATACGCAGTATTTT. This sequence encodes CASSYGLSPADTQYF.

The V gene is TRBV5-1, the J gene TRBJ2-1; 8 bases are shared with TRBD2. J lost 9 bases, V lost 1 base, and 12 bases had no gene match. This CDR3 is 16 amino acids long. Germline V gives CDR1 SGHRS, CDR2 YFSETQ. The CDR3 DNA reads TGCGCCAGCAGCTTGTTAGCGGGAACTACATCCGGTGAGCAGTTCTTC. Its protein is CASSLLAGTTSGEQFF. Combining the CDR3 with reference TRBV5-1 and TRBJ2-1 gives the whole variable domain KAGVTQTPRYLIKTRGQQVTLSCSPISGHRSVSWYQQTPGQGLQFLFEYFSETQRNKGNFPGRFSGRQFSNSRSEMNVSTLELGDSALYLCASSLLAGTTSGEQFFGPGTRLTVL.

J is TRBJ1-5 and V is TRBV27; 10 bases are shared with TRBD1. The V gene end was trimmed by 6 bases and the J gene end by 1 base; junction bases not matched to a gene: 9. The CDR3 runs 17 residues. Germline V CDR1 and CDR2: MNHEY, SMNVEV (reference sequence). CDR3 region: CASSPDRGRGSNQPQHF. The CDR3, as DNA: TGTGCCAGCAGCCCCGACAGGGGGCGCGGGAGCAATCAGCCCCAGCATTTT.

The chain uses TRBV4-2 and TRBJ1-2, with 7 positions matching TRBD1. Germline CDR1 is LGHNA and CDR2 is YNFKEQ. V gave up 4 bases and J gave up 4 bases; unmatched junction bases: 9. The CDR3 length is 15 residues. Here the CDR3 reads CASSPEQGPVYGYTF. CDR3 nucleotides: TGTGCCAGCAGCCCAGAACAGGGGCCGGTCTATGGCTACACCTTC.

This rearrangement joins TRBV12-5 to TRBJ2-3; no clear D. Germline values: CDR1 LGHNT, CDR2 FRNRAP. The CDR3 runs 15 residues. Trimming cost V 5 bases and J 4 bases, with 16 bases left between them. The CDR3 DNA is TGTGCTAGTGGTCCGCCCAAGGCGACCCCAGATACGCAGTATTTT. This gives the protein CASGPPKATPDTQYF.

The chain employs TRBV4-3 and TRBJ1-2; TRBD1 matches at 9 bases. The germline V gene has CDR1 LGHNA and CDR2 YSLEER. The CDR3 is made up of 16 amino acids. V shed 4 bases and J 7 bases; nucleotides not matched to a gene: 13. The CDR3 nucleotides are TGCGCCAGCAGCCGACCAAATACAGGGGGCGCCTCTGGCTACACCTTC. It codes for CASSRPNTGGASGYTF.

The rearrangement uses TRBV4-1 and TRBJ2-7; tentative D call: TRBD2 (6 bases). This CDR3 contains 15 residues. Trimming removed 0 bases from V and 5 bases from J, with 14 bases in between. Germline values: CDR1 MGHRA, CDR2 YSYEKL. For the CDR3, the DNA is TGCGCCAGCAGCCAAGACCCGGGACTCCGCGACGAGCAGTACGTC. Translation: CASSQDPGLRDEQYV.

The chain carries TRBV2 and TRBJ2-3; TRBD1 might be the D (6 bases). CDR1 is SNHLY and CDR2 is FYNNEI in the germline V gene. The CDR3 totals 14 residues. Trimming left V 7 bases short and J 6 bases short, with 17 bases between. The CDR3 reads CASNYRVVYDTQYF. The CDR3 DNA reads TGTGCCAGCAATTACAGGGTTGTATACGATACGCAGTATTTT.

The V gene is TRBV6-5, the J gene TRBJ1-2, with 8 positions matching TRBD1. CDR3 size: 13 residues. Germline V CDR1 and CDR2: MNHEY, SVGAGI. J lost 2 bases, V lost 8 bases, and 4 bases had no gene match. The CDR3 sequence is CASASGGNYGYTF. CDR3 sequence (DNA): TGTGCCAGCGCTTCAGGGGGCAACTATGGCTACACCTTC.

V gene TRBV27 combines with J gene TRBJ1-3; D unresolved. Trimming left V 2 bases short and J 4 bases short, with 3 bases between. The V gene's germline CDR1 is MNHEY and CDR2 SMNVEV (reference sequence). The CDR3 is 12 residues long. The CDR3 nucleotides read TGTGCCAGCAGTTTAGGGGGAAACACCATATATTTT. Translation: CASSLGGNTIYF.

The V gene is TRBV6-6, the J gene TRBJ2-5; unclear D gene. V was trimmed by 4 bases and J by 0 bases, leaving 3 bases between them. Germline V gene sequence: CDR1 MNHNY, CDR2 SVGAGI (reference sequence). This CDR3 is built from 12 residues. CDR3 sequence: CASSLYQETQYF. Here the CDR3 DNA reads TGTGCCAGCAGTTTGTACCAAGAGACCCAGTACTTC.

The CDR3 sequence is CASSYSGTDSGNTIYF. CDR3 in DNA: TGTGCCAGCAGTTACTCCGGGACAGACTCTGGAAACACCATATATTTT. The rearrangement uses TRBV28 and TRBJ1-3; 7 bases are shared with TRBD1. The CDR3 has 16 amino acids. Germline-derived CDR1 and CDR2 are MDHEN and SYDVKM. V shed 4 bases, J shed 0 bases, and the junction held 6 bases outside the gene matches.

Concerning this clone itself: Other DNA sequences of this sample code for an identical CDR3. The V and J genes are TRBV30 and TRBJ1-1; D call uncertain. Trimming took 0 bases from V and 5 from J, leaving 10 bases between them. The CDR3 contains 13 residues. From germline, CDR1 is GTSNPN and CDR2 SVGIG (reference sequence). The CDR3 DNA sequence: TGTGCCTGGAGTGTGGCGGGAGGGACTGAAGCTTTCTTT. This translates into CAWSVAGGTEAFF.

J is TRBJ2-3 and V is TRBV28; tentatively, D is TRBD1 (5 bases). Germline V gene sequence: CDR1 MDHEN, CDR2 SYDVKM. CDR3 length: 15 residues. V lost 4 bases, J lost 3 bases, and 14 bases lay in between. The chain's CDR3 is CASSWVQGGTDTQYF. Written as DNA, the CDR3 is TGTGCCAGCAGTTGGGTCCAGGGTGGGACAGATACGCAGTATTTT.

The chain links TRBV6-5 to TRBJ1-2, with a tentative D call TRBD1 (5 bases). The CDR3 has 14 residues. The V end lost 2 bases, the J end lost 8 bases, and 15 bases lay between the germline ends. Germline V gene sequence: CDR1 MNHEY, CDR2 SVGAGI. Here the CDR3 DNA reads TGTGCCAGCAGTTACCAAGGCCCGGGGCAGGGCTACACCTTC. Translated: CASSYQGPGQGYTF.

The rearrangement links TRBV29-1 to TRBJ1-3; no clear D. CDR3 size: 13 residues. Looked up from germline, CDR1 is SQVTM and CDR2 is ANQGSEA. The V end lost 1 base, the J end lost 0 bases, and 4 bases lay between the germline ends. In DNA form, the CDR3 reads TGCAGCGTTGAAGCCCTCTCTGGAAACACCATATATTTT. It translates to CSVEALSGNTIYF. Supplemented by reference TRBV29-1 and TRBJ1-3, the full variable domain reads SAVISQKPSRDICQRGTSLTIQCQVDSQVTMMFWYRQQPGQSLTLIATANQGSEATYESGFVIDKFPISRPNLTFSTLTVSNMSPEDSSIYLCSVEALSGNTIYFGEGSWLTVV.

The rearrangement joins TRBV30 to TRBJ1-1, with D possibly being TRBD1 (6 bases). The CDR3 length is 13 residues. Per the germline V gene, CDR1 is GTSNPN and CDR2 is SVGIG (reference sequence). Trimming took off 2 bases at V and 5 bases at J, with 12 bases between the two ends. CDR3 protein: CAWSWGGGTEAFF. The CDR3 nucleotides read TGTGCCTGGAGTTGGGGAGGGGGTACTGAAGCTTTCTTT.

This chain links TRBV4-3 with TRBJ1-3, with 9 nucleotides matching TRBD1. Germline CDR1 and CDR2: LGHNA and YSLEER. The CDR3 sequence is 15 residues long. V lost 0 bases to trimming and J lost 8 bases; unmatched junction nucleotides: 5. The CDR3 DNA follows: TGCGCCAGCAGCCAAGACACACAGGGGGCATACACCATATATTTT. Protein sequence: CASSQDTQGAYTIYF.

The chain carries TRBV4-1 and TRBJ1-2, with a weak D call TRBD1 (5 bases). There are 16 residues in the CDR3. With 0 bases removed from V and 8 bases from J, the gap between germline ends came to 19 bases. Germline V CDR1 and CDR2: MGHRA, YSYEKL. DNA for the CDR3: TGCGCCAGCAGCCAAGAGACGGGGGGGTTTGAGAAAGGCTACACCTTC. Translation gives CASSQETGGFEKGYTF.

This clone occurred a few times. CDR3 bases: TGTGCCAGCAGTTTAGGGACAGGGTATGAAAAACTGTTTTTT. This gives the protein CASSLGTGYEKLFF. V gene TRBV27 combines with J gene TRBJ1-4; 9 nucleotides match TRBD1. V lost 2 bases, J lost 6 bases, and 1 base stayed unmatched. CDR3 length equals 14 residues. Germline V gene data show CDR1 as MNHEY and CDR2 as SMNVEV (reference sequence).

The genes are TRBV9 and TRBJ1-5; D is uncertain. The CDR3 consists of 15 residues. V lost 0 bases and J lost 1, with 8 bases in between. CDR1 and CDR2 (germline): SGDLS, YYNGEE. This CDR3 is CASSVGGWSNQPQHF. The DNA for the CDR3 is TGTGCCAGCAGCGTAGGAGGTTGGAGCAATCAGCCCCAGCATTTT.

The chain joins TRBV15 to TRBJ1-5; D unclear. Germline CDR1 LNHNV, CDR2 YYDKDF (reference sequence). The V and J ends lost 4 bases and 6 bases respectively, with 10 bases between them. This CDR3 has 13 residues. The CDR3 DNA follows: TGTGCCACCAGCATGTCCGCAGGTCAGCCCCAGCATTTT. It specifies CATSMSAGQPQHF.

The CDR3 region has the DNA TGTGCCAGCAGTTTGAGGGGGGTTGGCGATCAGCCCCAGCATTTT. Its protein is CASSLRGVGDQPQHF. The V gene is TRBV28, the J gene TRBJ1-5; D may be TRBD1 (6 bases). CDR1 is MDHEN, CDR2 SYDVKM, per germline. Deletions cut 3 bases from V and 5 bases from J, with 14 bases between. The CDR3 covers 15 residues.